This TCR beta chain derives from a study of T cells in Graves' hyperthyroidism and ophthalmopathy. Findings and limits, study-wide: Within blood appeared most thyroid clonotypes that had expanded above 0.001. A 13 V-J signature model discriminated ophthalmopathy versus stable hyperthyroidism.

This CDR3 has 13 amino acids. Germline CDR1 SGHVS, CDR2 FQNEAQ. Trimming took 5 bases from V and 6 from J; bases not matched to a gene: 3. It was RNA transcripts that yielded the amplified TCR beta CDR3 regions. The HTBI primer set was used in a first-round RT-PCR of the TCR CDR3. MiXCR was run by TCRdb on the multiplex PCR reads, yielding one entry per CDR3 protein. The sample lists nearly 600,000 distinct CDR3 sequences, about 14% occurring once. The authors took PBMCs from 10 ml fresh peripheral blood. As to this clonotype: Its antigen remains unidentified. This clone may be a read error of a much larger clone one base away.

The source is a woman aged 18-29 years with Graves' ophthalmopathy. Sequencing was carried out using blood. The V call is TRBV7-8, the J call TRBJ1-5; 8 bases align to TRBD1. The CDR3 protein is CASSMDRAQPQHF. CDR3 in DNA: TGTGCCAGCAGCATGGACAGGGCTCAGCCCCAGCATTTT. Based on the CDR3 plus reference TRBV7-8 and TRBJ1-5, the full variable domain is GAGVSQSPRYKVAKRGQDVALRCDPISGHVSLFWYQQALGQGPEFLTYFQNEAQLDKSGLPSDRFFAERPEGSVSTLKIQRTQQEDSAVYLCASSMDRAQPQHFGDGTRLSIL.